The table lists the clone carrying this T cell receptor beta chain with a few counts. This sample stems from a study of cytomegalovirus exposure and HLA in healthy donors. The study ran its PCR with 60 Vbeta and 13 Jbeta primers. The repertoire was sequenced with immunoSEQ multiplex PCR; TCRdb's copy has only in-frame clones and lacks some. The sample holds approximately 200,000 clones, 75% to 85% seen once. The origin of this receptor is a girl aged 10-17 years in good health and CMV-seronegative. Material for sequencing was PBMCs.

CDR3 in DNA: TGTGCCAGCAGCTGGGCCCCGACAGACATGAACACTGAAGCTTTCTTT. It specifies CASSWAPTDMNTEAFF. This chain links TRBV5-8 with TRBJ1-1, with a weak D call TRBD1 (5 bases). The germline CDR1 and CDR2 sequences are SGHTS and YDEGEE. V was cut by 3 bases and J by 0 bases, with 15 bases left in between. The CDR3 length is 16 residues.